This TCR beta chain originates from a study of breast tumors, draining lymph nodes, adjacent tissues. Findings and caveats of the study: Compared with basal-like, luminal-like tumors shared significantly more repertoire with nontumor tissue. The lymph node origin of tumor T cells was framed as consistent with a hypothesis, not demonstrated. Data fit most tumor T cells coming from lymph node, expanding in tumor. Tumor repertoires ranked between lymph nodes and nontumor tissue in diversity, with V and J gene preferences.

Samples came from axillary lymph nodes draining the breast cancer. The CDR3 has 13 residues. V was trimmed by 5 bases and J by 7 bases, leaving 14 bases between them. The germline gives CDR1 MNHEY, CDR2 SVGAGI. One entry per CDR3 protein, called by TCRdb with MiXCR from the multiplex PCR reads. The sample carries 85,000 to 130,000 distinct CDR3 sequences, more than 30% recorded once. This clonotype was recorded many times. Its target is not known. Sequenced input: axillary lymph node tissue. This receptor was identified in a female donor with breast cancer. Some clones in this sample may be carry-over from other donors' samples. The chain uses TRBV6-5 and TRBJ2-5; D perhaps matches TRBD1 (6 bases). The CDR3 coding sequence is TGTGCCAGCAGTCCCTCAGGGGCAGGGACCCAGTACTTC. This sequence encodes CASSPSGAGTQYF.